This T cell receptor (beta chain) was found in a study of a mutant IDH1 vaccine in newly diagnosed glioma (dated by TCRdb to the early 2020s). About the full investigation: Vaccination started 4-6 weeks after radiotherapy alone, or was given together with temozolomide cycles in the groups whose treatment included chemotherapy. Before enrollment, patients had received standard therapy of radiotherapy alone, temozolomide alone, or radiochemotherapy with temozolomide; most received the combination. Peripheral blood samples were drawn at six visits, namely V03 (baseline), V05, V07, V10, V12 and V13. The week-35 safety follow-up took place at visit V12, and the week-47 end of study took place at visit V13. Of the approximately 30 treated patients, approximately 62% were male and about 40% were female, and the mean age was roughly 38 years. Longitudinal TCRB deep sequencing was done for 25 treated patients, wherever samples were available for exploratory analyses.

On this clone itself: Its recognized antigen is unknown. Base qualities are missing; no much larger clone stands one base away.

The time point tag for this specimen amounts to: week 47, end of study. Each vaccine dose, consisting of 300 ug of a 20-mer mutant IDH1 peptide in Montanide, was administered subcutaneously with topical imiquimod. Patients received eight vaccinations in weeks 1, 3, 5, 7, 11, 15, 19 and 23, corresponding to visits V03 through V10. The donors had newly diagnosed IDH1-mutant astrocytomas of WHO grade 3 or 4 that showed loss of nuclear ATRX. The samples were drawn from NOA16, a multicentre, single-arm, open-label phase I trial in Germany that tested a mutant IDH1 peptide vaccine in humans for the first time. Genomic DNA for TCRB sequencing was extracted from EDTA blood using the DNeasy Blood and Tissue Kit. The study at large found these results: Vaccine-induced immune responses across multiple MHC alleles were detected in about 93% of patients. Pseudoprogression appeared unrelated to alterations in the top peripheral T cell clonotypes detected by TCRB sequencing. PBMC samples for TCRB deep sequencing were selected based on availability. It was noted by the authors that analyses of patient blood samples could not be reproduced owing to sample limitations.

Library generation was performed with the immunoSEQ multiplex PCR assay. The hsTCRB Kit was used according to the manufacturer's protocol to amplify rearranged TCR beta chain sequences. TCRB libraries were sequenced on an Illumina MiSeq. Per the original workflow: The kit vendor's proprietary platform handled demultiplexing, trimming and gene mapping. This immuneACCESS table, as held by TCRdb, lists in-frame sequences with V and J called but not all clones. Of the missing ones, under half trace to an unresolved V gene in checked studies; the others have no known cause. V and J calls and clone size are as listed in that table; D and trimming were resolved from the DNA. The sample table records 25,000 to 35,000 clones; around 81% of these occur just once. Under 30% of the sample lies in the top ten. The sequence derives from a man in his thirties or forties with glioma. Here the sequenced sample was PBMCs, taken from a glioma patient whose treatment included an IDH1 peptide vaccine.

The CDR3 protein is CASSALQGKDEKLFF. In nucleotides, the sequence is TGTGCCAGTAGTGCCTTACAGGGGAAGGATGAAAAACTGTTTTTT. The chain couples TRBV19 to TRBJ1-4; TRBD1 aligns with 7 central bases. Via the germline V gene (reference sequence), CDR1 is LNHDA and CDR2 SQIVND. Trimming takes 5 bases off V and 6 bases off J; junction bases not matched to a gene: 9. From cysteine to phenylalanine, the CDR3 is 15 amino acids long. CDR3 DNA only is kept here, 45 bases in frame from base 1.